Listed below are T cell receptor beta chains from one sample, sequenced in a study of blood T cell repertoires in COVID-19. The data were produced by immunoSEQ multiplex PCR, yet TCRdb's version contains in-frame clones alone and is incomplete. The sample has some 170,000 clones, about 81% seen once. The sequencing sample was made of peripheral blood. Source of these receptors: a man between 60 and 75 years old with active or convalescent COVID-19. The CDR3 runs from the conserved cysteine through the conserved F or W. D genes are given only for firm matches. Expanded clones get a size class; other rows say once, few or many, or leave the size out.

CDR3 protein	CDR3 DNA	V gene	J gene	D gene	clone size
CASSRLAGEDTQYF	TGTGCCAGCAGCCGACTAGCGGGTGAAGATACGCAGTATTTT	TRBV6-4	TRBJ2-3	TRBD2	few
CASSSRGRGEKLFF	TGTGCCAGCAGCTCGAGGGGGCGGGGTGAAAAACTGTTTTTT	TRBV5-4	TRBJ1-4	TRBD1	NA
CASSGGTGVNEKLFF	TGCGCCAGCAGCGGGGGGACAGGGGTTAATGAAAAACTGTTTTTT	TRBV5-1	TRBJ1-4	TRBD1	NA
CASSKQGVQYF	TGTGCCAGCAGCAAACAGGGAGTTCAGTACTTC	TRBV28	TRBJ2-7	NA	NA
CSVGEGALNEKLFF	TGCAGCGTTGGCGAGGGGGCCCTTAATGAAAAACTGTTTTTT	TRBV29-1	TRBJ1-4	TRBD1	NA
CASSENKQTEAFF	TGTGCCAGCAGTGAAAATAAGCAAACTGAAGCTTTCTTT	TRBV25-1	TRBJ1-1	NA	NA
CSVGGQGVNEQFF	TGCAGCGTTGGGGGACAGGGGGTGAATGAGCAGTTCTTC	TRBV29-1	TRBJ2-1	TRBD1	NA
CATSDRDRGLSGANVLTF	TGTGCCACCAGTGATAGGGACAGGGGATTATCTGGGGCCAACGTCCTGACTTTC	TRBV24-1	TRBJ2-6	TRBD1	once
CASRTGTGPYNEQFF	TGCGCCAGCAGAACCGGGACAGGGCCCTACAATGAGCAGTTCTTC	TRBV5-1	TRBJ2-1	TRBD1	once
CATSDGHEETQYF	TGTGCCACCAGTGATGGGCATGAAGAGACCCAGTACTTC	TRBV24-1	TRBJ2-5	NA	once
CASSYRVSNQPQHF	TGTGCCAGCAGTTACCGGGTGAGCAATCAGCCCCAGCATTTT	TRBV6-5	TRBJ1-5	NA	NA
CASSQDLSQPQHF	TGTGCCAGCAGCCAAGATCTAAGTCAGCCCCAGCATTTT	TRBV4-2	TRBJ1-5	NA	few
CASTPSGLALHNEQFF	TGTGCCAGCACCCCGTCCGGACTAGCTCTACACAATGAGCAGTTCTTC	TRBV7-2	TRBJ2-1	TRBD2	once
CASSLEGGVNYEQYF	TGCGCCAGCAGCTTGGAGGGAGGGGTTAACTACGAGCAGTACTTC	TRBV5-1	TRBJ2-7	TRBD2	few
CASSQDTRARDF	TGTGCCAGCAGCCAAGACACACGGGCGCGGGATTTT	TRBV3-1/TRBV3-2	TRBJ2-3	NA	NA
CASSLSGSGNTIYF	TGTGCCAGCAGTTTATCCGGCTCTGGAAACACCATATATTTT	TRBV28	TRBJ1-3	NA	NA
CASSYSPGSGELFF	TGTGCCAGCAGTTACTCGCCAGGGTCAGGGGAGCTGTTTTTT	TRBV6-2/TRBV6-3	TRBJ2-2	NA	NA
CASSHGLTRGSGNTIYF	TGTGCCAGCAGCCATGGACTGACCAGGGGGTCTGGAAACACCATATATTTT	TRBV3-1/TRBV3-2	TRBJ1-3	TRBD1	NA
CASSPYVGAETQYF	TGTGCCAGCAGCCCCTACGTGGGAGCAGAGACCCAGTACTTC	TRBV6-5	TRBJ2-5	NA	NA
CASSSSGTAYEQYF	TGTGCCAGCAGTAGCTCCGGGACAGCCTACGAGCAGTACTTC	TRBV6-5	TRBJ2-7	TRBD1	NA
CASSLGTGNSYEQYF	TGCGCCAGCAGCTTGGGGACAGGGAATAGCTACGAGCAGTACTTC	TRBV5-1	TRBJ2-7	TRBD1	once
CASSLGAYRANNEQFF	TGTGCCAGCAGCTTAGGTGCTTACAGGGCCAACAATGAGCAGTTCTTC	TRBV7-2	TRBJ2-1	NA	NA
CASRRGTEKRNTIYF	TGTGCCAGCCGTAGGGGGACCGAGAAGAGAAACACCATATATTTT	TRBV6-5	TRBJ1-3	NA	NA
CASRPSGGHEQYF	TGTGCCAGCAGACCGTCAGGGGGCCACGAGCAGTACTTC	TRBV5-6	TRBJ2-7	TRBD1	once
CASSSKGGYEKLFF	TGTGCCAGCAGCTCGAAGGGGGGGTATGAAAAACTGTTTTTT	TRBV6-5	TRBJ1-4	NA	NA
CASSLPGVETQYF	TGTGCCAGCAGCCTCCCGGGGGTAGAGACCCAGTACTTC	TRBV3-1/TRBV3-2	TRBJ2-5	NA	NA
CASSVSGGRETQYF	TGTGCCAGCAGCGTAAGCGGGGGACGGGAGACCCAGTACTTC	TRBV7-3	TRBJ2-5	TRBD2	NA
CASEDQGNQPQHF	TGTGCCAGCGAGGACCAGGGAAATCAGCCCCAGCATTTT	TRBV2	TRBJ1-5	NA	NA
CASSAGQDSNTEAFF	TGCGCCAGCAGCGCTGGACAGGATTCGAACACTGAAGCTTTCTTT	TRBV5-1	TRBJ1-1	TRBD1	once
CASSLGGGNGNQPQHF	TGTGCCAGCAGCTTAGGTGGGGGGAATGGCAATCAGCCCCAGCATTTT	TRBV7-9	TRBJ1-5	NA	NA
CASQGSSADEQYF	TGTGCCAGCCAGGGGAGCTCAGCTGACGAGCAGTACTTC	TRBV19	TRBJ2-7	NA	NA
CASSSPPGGRDEQYF	TGTGCCAGCAGTTCACCTCCAGGGGGGCGGGACGAGCAGTACTTC	TRBV28	TRBJ2-7	NA	NA
CASSPPGQESPLHF	TGTGCCAGCAGCCCCCCGGGACAGGAGTCACCCCTCCACTTT	TRBV5-4	TRBJ1-6	TRBD1	NA
CASSLGQPSSGANVLTF	TGCGCCAGCAGCCTGGGACAGCCTAGCTCTGGGGCCAACGTCCTGACTTTC	TRBV5-1	TRBJ2-6	TRBD1	few
CASSRGDQPQHF	TGTGCCAGCAGTCGGGGAGATCAGCCCCAGCATTTT	TRBV6-5	TRBJ1-5	NA	NA